The 20 T cell receptor beta chains below come from one sample, sequenced in a study of Graves' ophthalmopathy and Graves' hyperthyroidism. From RNA, the CDR3 regions of TCR beta chains were amplified and sequenced. An initial RT-PCR round employing HTBI primers preceded a second-round multiplex PCR. TCRdb re-analysed the multiplex PCR reads in MiXCR, keeping a single row per CDR3 protein. The sample lists roughly 160,000 distinct CDR3 sequences; about 40% were seen once. Sequenced: peripheral blood. The origin of the receptors is a woman in her forties with Graves' ophthalmopathy.

The chain has TRBV6-5 and TRBJ2-7, with D possibly matching TRBD2 (7 bases). The CDR3 is made up of 16 amino acids. V shed 5 bases and J shed 2 bases, with 19 bases lying between them. Germline V lookup: CDR1 MNHEY, CDR2 SVGAGI. DNA of the CDR3: TGTGCCAGCAGTCAGCTCGGGGGGCCCGGGGCCTACGAGCAGTACTTC. Translation gives CASSQLGGPGAYEQYF.

This clonotype has ten or more counts. The V and J genes are TRBV6-2 or TRBV6-3 and TRBJ1-1; a possible D gene is TRBD1 (5 bases). This CDR3 contains 14 residues. Germline loops: CDR1 MNHEY, CDR2 SVGEGT. Trimming left V 3 bases short and J 6 bases short, with 14 bases between. Written as DNA, the CDR3 is TGTGCCAGCAGTTATGTAGGCCCAGGGTCTGAAGCTTTCTTT. Its protein product is CASSYVGPGSEAFF.

This clonotype was seen a handful of times. The chain combines TRBV6-5 with TRBJ2-5, with 9 nucleotides matching TRBD1. V lost 4 bases, J lost 2 bases, and 11 bases stayed unmatched. Germline values: CDR1 MNHEY, CDR2 SVGAGI. The CDR3 sequence is 17 residues long. The DNA of the CDR3 is TGTGCCAGCAGTTCCGGGACAGGGATCGGCCTACAAGAGACCCAGTACTTC. Translated, it gives CASSSGTGIGLQETQYF.

In this sample, this clonotype turned up many times. V gene TRBV6-5 combines with J gene TRBJ2-2, with 10 nucleotides matching TRBD1. The germline V gene encodes CDR1 MNHEY and CDR2 SVGAGI. This CDR3 contains 14 residues. J gave up 6 bases and V 7 bases, and 5 bases lay outside the gene matches. The CDR3 region is CASISGQGAGELFF. The CDR3 coding sequence is TGTGCCAGCATTAGTGGACAGGGGGCCGGGGAGCTGTTTTTT.

This clonotype was counted many times. The gene calls are TRBV2 and TRBJ2-1; D not resolved. Trimming cost V 3 bases and J 5 bases, with 8 bases left between them. CDR1 and CDR2 from the germline V gene are SNHLY and FYNNEI. The CDR3 is 13 residues long. CDR3 region: CASSDGYNNEQFF. In nucleotides, the CDR3 is TGTGCCAGCAGTGATGGCTACAACAATGAGCAGTTCTTC.

This rearrangement joins TRBV6-5 to TRBJ1-3; no definite D call. This CDR3 is 14 amino acids long. Germline assignment: CDR1 MNHEY and CDR2 SVGAGI. With 2 bases removed from V and 2 bases from J, the gap between germline ends came to 7 bases. CDR3 residues: CASSYGGTGNTIYF. CDR3 sequence (DNA): TGTGCCAGCAGTTACGGCGGAACTGGAAACACCATATATTTT.

This clonotype occurred many times. The chain combines TRBV10-3 with TRBJ1-5; no reliable D call. The germline V gene has CDR1 ENHRY and CDR2 SYGVKD. V was cut by 3 bases and J by 4 bases, with 7 bases left in between. The CDR3 sequence is 13 residues long. CDR3 in DNA: TGTGCCATCAGTGAACTCTCTAATCAGCCCCAGCATTTT. This encodes CAISELSNQPQHF.

The chain couples TRBV7-8 to TRBJ2-7, with D tentatively TRBD1 (6 bases). In germline, CDR1 is SGHVS, CDR2 FQNEAQ. The V and J ends lost 0 bases and 3 bases respectively, with 9 bases between them. CDR3 size: 14 residues. The CDR3 DNA follows: TGTGCCAGCAGCTTAGCATCACAGGGCTACGAGCAGTACTTC. It codes for CASSLASQGYEQYF.

To note about this clonotype: At one of its ends the junction is not consistent with the germline gene, which may arise from a read error. The V and J genes are TRBV19 and TRBJ1-1; TRBD1 matches 8 bases. The germline CDR1 and CDR2 sequences are LNHDA and SQIVND (reference sequence). This CDR3 is 18 amino acids long. This CDR3 is CASSPFHGTGYRNAEAFF. The CDR3, as DNA: TGTGCCAGTAGTCCGTTTCACGGGACAGGTTACCGGAACGCTGAAGCTTTCTTT. Together with reference TRBV19 and TRBJ1-1, the CDR3 gives the full variable domain: DGGITQSPKYLFRKEGQNVTLSCEQNLNHDAMYWYRQDPGQGLRLIYYSQIVNDFQKGDIAEGYSVSREKKESFPLTVTSAQKNPTAFYLCASSPFHGTGYRNAEAFFGQGTRLTVV.

In its sample, this clonotype was seen once. This chain connects TRBV12-3 or TRBV12-4 to TRBJ1-5; D gene unclear. The CDR3 is 13 residues long. V shed 8 bases and J shed 8 bases, with 16 bases lying between them. This chain's CDR3 is CASALKKREPQHF. DNA of the CDR3: TGTGCCAGCGCCCTAAAGAAAAGGGAGCCCCAGCATTTT.

This clonotype was counted at least ten times. The chain couples TRBV6-5 to TRBJ1-5, with D perhaps matching TRBD1 (6 bases). Trimming stripped 2 bases from V and 1 base from J, with 6 bases between. The CDR3 is 14 residues long. Germline assignment: CDR1 MNHEY and CDR2 SVGAGI. CDR3 loop: CASSYTGSNQPQHF. CDR3 DNA: TGTGCCAGCAGTTACACAGGGAGCAATCAGCCCCAGCATTTT.

This clonotype was seen ten or more times. This chain connects TRBV6-2 or TRBV6-3 to TRBJ2-5; 7 positions agree with TRBD2. This CDR3 comprises 14 residues. J lost 2 bases, V lost 2 bases, and 2 bases had no gene match. Germline assignment: CDR1 MNHEY and CDR2 SVGEGT. The CDR3 DNA sequence: TGTGCCAGCAGTTACCAGCGGGGACAAGAGACCCAGTACTTC. Residues: CASSYQRGQETQYF.

The sample holds many counts of this clonotype. The V and J genes are TRBV11-1 and TRBJ2-7; D gene ambiguous. The V end was cut by 2 bases, the J end by 6 bases, with 17 bases between. The CDR3 is 15 residues long. Per the germline V gene, CDR1 is SGHAT and CDR2 is FQDESV (reference sequence). This chain's CDR3 is CASSLSSPPPVEQYF. The CDR3 coding sequence is TGTGCCAGCAGCTTAAGCTCCCCCCCCCCGGTCGAGCAGTACTTC.

V gene TRBV6-5 combines with J gene TRBJ2-7, with TRBD1 matching 7 bases. CDR1 is MNHEY, CDR2 SVGAGI, per germline. The CDR3 is 17 amino acids. Losses at the gene ends were 2 bases for V and 5 bases for J; bases not matched to a gene: 15. The CDR3 loop is CASSYPRTTRGSDEQYF. In DNA, the CDR3 is TGTGCCAGCAGTTACCCGCGTACGACCAGGGGGTCCGACGAGCAGTACTTC.

The chain uses TRBV28 and TRBJ2-7; D gene uncertain. Germline CDR1 MDHEN, CDR2 SYDVKM. The CDR3 spans 13 residues. Trimming stripped 0 bases from V and 5 bases from J, with 8 bases between. The CDR3 DNA reads TGTGCCAGCAGTTTATGGGAGCCCCACGAGCAGTACTTC. This gives the protein CASSLWEPHEQYF.

There are a few counts of this clonotype. The chain has TRBV5-1 and TRBJ2-5; 13 nucleotides align to TRBD2. The germline gives CDR1 SGHRS, CDR2 YFSETQ. Trimming removed 0 bases from V and 4 bases from J; junction bases left unmatched: 3. The CDR3 runs to 16 residues. The CDR3 reads CASSLGLAGGAETQYF. DNA for the CDR3: TGCGCCAGCAGCTTGGGACTAGCGGGGGGAGCAGAGACCCAGTACTTC.

This clonotype was counted a few times. The rearrangement links TRBV6-1 to TRBJ2-7; D is undetermined. The CDR3 totals 13 residues. V was cut by 5 bases and J by 1 base, with 9 bases left in between. The germline CDR1 and CDR2 sequences are MNHNS and SASEGT. CDR3 coding DNA: TGTGCCAGCAGTACACCATCTTCCTACGAGCAGTACTTC. As protein: CASSTPSSYEQYF.

This clonotype was seen repeatedly, ten times or more. This chain joins TRBV7-2 and TRBJ1-2, with no clear D. This CDR3 has 16 amino acids. Germline V gene data show CDR1 as SGHTA and CDR2 as FQGNSA. V lost 1 base, J lost 7 bases, and 19 bases lay in between. The CDR3 sequence: CASSLGFGTNYGGYTF. In nucleotides, the CDR3 is TGTGCCAGCAGCTTAGGGTTTGGCACCAACTATGGTGGCTACACCTTC. Full variable domain (remainder filled in from reference TRBV7-2 and TRBJ1-2): GAGVSQSPSNKVTEKGKDVELRCDPISGHTALYWYRQSLGQGLEFLIYFQGNSAPDKSGLPSDRFSAERTGGSVSTLTIQRTQQEDSAVYLCASSLGFGTNYGGYTFGSGTRLTVV.

This clonotype was counted many times. The V call is TRBV28, the J call TRBJ1-6; maybe TRBD1 (5 bases). Germline lookup yields CDR1 MDHEN and CDR2 SYDVKM. V lost 8 bases and J lost 7, with 9 bases in between. This CDR3 spans 12 amino acids. The chain's CDR3 is CASRDLNSPLHF. CDR3 nucleotide sequence: TGTGCCAGCCGGGACCTAAATTCACCCCTCCACTTT.

This clonotype was observed many times. A single base separates this from a much larger clone, so it may be a read error. The CDR3 DNA follows: TGTGCCAGCAGCAAGACAGGGTTGAACATTGAAGCTTTCTTT. This translates into CASSKTGLNIEAFF. The chain employs TRBV6-1 and TRBJ1-1; 7 positions match TRBD1. Germline CDR1 and CDR2: MNHNS and SASEGT. The CDR3 extends over 14 amino acids.